The TCR beta chain described here comes from a study of blood T cell repertoires in COVID-19. Across the study: T cells, B-cell-depleted T cells, or PBMCs provided the cDNA or gDNA that served as material.

This clone has just one count. Germline V gives CDR1 KGHDR, CDR2 SFDVKD. Trimming took 2 bases from V and 0 from J, leaving 12 bases between them. This CDR3 is 16 amino acids long. As originally analysed: Amplification of reference gene primers provided the estimated nucleated cell counts. Sequenced by immunoSEQ multiplex PCR; TCRdb stores in-frame clones only, minus some. The DNA was the basis for D and trimming; V, J and clone size are from that table. Of over 110,000 clones detected, around 76% appear once; the ten largest clones hold approximately 14%. The specimen sequenced was peripheral blood. V is TRBV24-1 and J is TRBJ1-2; D remains ambiguous. The source of this sequence is an older man with acute or convalescent COVID-19. The CDR3, as DNA: TGTGCCACCAGTGATTCCCCGGTTGGAGCTAACTATGGCTACACCTTC. It is translated as CATSDSPVGANYGYTF.